This TCR beta chain comes out of a study of blood T cell repertoires in COVID-19. Seattle participants joined during active infection and were tracked over time. The CDR3 totals 15 residues. Germline V gene lookup returns CDR1 LNHNV and CDR2 YYDKDF (reference sequence). V was pared by 0 bases and J by 6 bases, with 15 bases between. Only in-frame clones appear in the TCRdb table, and some are missing; sequencing was by immunoSEQ multiplex PCR. Of approximately 290,000 clones in the sample, under 85% were seen once. J is TRBJ2-7 and V is TRBV15; no clear D. The sequence was obtained from a human donor with COVID-19, enrolled during active disease. The donor label of this sample is uncertain. Sequenced input: peripheral blood. CDR3 in DNA: TGTGCCACCAGCAGAGATCTCTCGTCTAGAGCCGAGCAGTACTTC. Translated, it gives CATSRDLSSRAEQYF.